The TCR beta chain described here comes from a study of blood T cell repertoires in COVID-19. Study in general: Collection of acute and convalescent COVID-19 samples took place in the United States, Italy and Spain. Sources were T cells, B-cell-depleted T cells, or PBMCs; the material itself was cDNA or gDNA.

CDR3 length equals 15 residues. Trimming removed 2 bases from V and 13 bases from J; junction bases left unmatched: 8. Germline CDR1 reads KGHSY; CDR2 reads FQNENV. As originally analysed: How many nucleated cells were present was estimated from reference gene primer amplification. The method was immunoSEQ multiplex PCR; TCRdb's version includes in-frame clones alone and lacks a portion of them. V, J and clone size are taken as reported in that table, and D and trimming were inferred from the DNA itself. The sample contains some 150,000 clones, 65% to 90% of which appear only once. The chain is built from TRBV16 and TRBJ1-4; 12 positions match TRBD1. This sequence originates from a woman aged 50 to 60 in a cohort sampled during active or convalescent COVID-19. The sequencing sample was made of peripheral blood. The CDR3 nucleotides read TGTGCCAGCAGCCAACCCGGGACAGGGGGCGAAGTACTGTTTTTT. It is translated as CASSQPGTGGEVLFF.